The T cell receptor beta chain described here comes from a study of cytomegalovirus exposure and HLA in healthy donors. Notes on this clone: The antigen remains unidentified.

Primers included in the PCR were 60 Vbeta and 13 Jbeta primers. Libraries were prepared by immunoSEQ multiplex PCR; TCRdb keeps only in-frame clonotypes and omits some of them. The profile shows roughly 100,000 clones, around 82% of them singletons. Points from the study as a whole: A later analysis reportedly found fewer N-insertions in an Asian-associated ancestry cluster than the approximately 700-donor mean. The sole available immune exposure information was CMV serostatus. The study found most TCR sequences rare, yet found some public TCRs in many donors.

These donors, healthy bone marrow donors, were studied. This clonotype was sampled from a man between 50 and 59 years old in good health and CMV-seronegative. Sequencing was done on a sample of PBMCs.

CDR3 coding DNA: TGTGCCAGCAGTTCAACACAAGACATGAACACTGAAGCTTTCTTT. Protein sequence: CASSSTQDMNTEAFF. The genes are TRBV28 and TRBJ1-1; D uncertain. Germline CDR1 and CDR2: MDHEN and SYDVKM. The CDR3 consists of 15 residues. The V gene lost 4 bases and the J gene lost 0 bases, with 12 bases spanning the gap.